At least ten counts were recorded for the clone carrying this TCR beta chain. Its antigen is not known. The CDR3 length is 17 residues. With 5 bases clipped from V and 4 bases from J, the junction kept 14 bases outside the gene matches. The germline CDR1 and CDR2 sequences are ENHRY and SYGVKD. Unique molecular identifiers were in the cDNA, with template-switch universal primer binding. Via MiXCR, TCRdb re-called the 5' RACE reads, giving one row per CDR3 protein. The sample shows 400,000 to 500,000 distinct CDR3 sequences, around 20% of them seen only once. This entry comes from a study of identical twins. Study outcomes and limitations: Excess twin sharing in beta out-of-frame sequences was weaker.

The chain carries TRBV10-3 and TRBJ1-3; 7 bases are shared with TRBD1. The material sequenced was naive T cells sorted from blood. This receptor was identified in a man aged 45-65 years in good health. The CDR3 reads CAISSPRTGRGGNTIYF. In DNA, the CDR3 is TGTGCCATCAGTTCCCCTCGGACAGGCAGGGGGGGAAACACCATATATTTT.